This T cell receptor beta chain emerged from a study of T cell changes during pregnancy in multiple sclerosis (dated by TCRdb to the late 2010s). With respect to the entire study: In women with multiple sclerosis, the researchers looked at how the T cell repertoire shifted as pregnancy progressed.

Library generation was performed with the immunoSEQ multiplex PCR assay. TCRdb's version of the immuneACCESS table is confined to in-frame rearrangements and falls short of the full clone set. An unresolved V gene accounts for under half of the shortfall where checked; the remainder is of unknown origin. Across this sample there are about 42,000 clones, with about nine tenths seen only once. In total, the top ten clones hold about 2.1% of the sample. About this clone itself: Its antigen is still unknown. The sample holds no much larger clone one base away, and base qualities are not on file.

The specimen comprised CD4+ T cells from peripheral blood mononuclear cells, sampled after pregnancy. The clonotype comes from a female donor in good health, enrolled as a control in a pregnancy study.

The encoded CDR3 is CASSLRTGTRSGYTF. Read as DNA, the sequence is TGTGCCAGCAGTCTACGGACAGGGACGAGGAGTGGCTACACCTTC. The chain is encoded by TRBV2 joined to TRBJ1-2; TRBD1 lines up with 8 middle nucleotides. The CDR3 runs 15 residues from the cysteine to the phenylalanine. Left in the record is the CDR3 DNA by itself, 45 bases read in frame from the first base. After removal of 5 bases from V and 7 bases from J, the junction retains 12 bases not matched to a gene. CDR1 is given as SNHLY and CDR2 as FYNNEI, both from the germline V gene. Beyond the CDR3, the reference TRBV2 and TRBJ1-2 genes provide the residues; the full variable domain reads: EPEVTQTPSHQVTQMGQEVILRCVPISNHLYFYWYRQILGQKVEFLVSFYNNEISEKSEIFDDQFSVERPDGSNFTLKIRSTKLEDSAMYFCASSLRTGTRSGYTFGSGTRLTVV.